The sequence of this T cell receptor (beta chain) was determined in a study of CD8+ T cells in alopecia areata. Treatment of the sample: oral pan-JAK inhibitor, 5-10 mg twice daily. Collection of lesional scalp punch biopsies and peripheral blood was performed in alopecia areata patients. Germline-derived CDR1 and CDR2 are SGHNT and YYREEE (reference sequence). This CDR3 has 15 amino acids. V was clipped by 2 bases and J by 5 bases; unmatched bases: 5. Sequencing templates came from extracted RNA that was reverse transcribed into cDNA. Data came from immunoSEQ multiplex PCR; TCRdb stores just in-frame clones and leaves some out. This table holds 200,000 or so clones, more than 45% found once.

This TCR derives from a human donor with alopecia areata. The starting material was CD4+ T cells sorted from blood, obtained at week 24, from a patient treated with tofacitinib. The chain has TRBV5-4 and TRBJ2-2; 8 bases line up with TRBD2. The CDR3 DNA sequence: TGTGCCAGCAGCTTCGGGAGGGCGGGGACCGGGGAGCTGTTTTTT. Translated, it gives CASSFGRAGTGELFF.